The T cell receptor (beta chain) under discussion was sequenced for a study of blood T cells in healthy people across ages. From germline, CDR1 is SGHRS and CDR2 YFSETQ. There are 14 residues in the CDR3. The V end lost 4 bases, the J end lost 4 bases, and 13 bases lay between the germline ends. Using a J-beta primer mix together with a sample-barcoded 5' primer, a second PCR was run for roughly 7 to 12 cycles. A single record per CDR3 protein comes from TCRdb applying MiXCR to the 5' RACE reads. The sample lists roughly 410,000 distinct CDR3 sequences; roughly half were seen once. This chain connects TRBV5-1 to TRBJ2-3; D may be TRBD1 or TRBD2 (5 bases each). Sequenced material: blood. The clonotype comes from a man aged 55 to 70 in good health. The chain's CDR3 is CASSVGDESDTQYF. DNA of the CDR3: TGCGCCAGCAGCGTGGGGGACGAGTCAGATACGCAGTATTTT.